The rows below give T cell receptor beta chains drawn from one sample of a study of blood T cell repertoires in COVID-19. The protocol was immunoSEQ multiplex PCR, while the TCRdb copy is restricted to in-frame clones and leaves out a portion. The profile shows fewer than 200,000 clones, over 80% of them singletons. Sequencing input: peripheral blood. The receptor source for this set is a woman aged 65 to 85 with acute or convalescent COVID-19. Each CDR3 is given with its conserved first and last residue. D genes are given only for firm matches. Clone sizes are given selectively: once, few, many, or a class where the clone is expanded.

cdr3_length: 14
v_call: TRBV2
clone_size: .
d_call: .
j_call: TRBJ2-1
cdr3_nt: TGTGCCAGCAGTGTCGGGAGCCCCTACAATGAGCAGTTCTTC
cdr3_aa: CASSVGSPYNEQFF

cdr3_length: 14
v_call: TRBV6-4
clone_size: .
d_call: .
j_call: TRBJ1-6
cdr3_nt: TGTGCCAGCAGTGTCGACAGCTATAATTCACCCCTCCACTTT
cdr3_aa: CASSVDSYNSPLHF

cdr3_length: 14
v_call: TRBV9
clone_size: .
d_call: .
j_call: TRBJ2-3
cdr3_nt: TGTGCCAGCAGCGCCCGAGGCGGGGCAGATACGCAGTATTTT
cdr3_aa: CASSARGGADTQYF

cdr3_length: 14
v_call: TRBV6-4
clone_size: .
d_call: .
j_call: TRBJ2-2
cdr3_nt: TGTGCCAGCAGTGATACAGGCCCCACCGGGGAGCTGTTTTTT
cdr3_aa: CASSDTGPTGELFF

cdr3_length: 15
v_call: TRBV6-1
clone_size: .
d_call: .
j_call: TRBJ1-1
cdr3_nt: TGTGCCAGCAGTGAAGGGAGCCGGCCAGGGCGTGAAGCTTTCTTT
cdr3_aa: CASSEGSRPGREAFF

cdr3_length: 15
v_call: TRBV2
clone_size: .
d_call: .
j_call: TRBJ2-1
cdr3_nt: TGTGCCAGCAGTGATTTTGTGAGCTCCTACAATGAGCAGTTCTTC
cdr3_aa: CASSDFVSSYNEQFF

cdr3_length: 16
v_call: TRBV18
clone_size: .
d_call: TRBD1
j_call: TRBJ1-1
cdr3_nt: TGTGCCAGCTCACCCTCCGGGACAGGGCTGAACACTGAAGCTTTCTTT
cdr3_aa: CASSPSGTGLNTEAFF

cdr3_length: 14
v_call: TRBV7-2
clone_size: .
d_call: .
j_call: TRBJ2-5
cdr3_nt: TGTGCCAGCAGCCCTGGACAGAGACAAGAGACCCAGTACTTC
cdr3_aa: CASSPGQRQETQYF

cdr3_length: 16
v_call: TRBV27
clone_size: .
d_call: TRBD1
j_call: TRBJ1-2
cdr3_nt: TGTGCCAGCAGTAAAAACAGGGGGGATAATTTCTATGGCTACACCTTC
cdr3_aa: CASSKNRGDNFYGYTF

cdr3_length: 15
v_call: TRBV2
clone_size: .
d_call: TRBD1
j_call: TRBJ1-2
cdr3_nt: TGTGCCAGCAGTCCCGCGGGACAGGGACTCTATGGCTACACCTTC
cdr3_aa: CASSPAGQGLYGYTF

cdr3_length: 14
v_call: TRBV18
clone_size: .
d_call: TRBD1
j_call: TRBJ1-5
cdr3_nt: TGTGCCAGCTCACCGGGACAGCACAATCAGCCCCAGCATTTT
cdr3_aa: CASSPGQHNQPQHF

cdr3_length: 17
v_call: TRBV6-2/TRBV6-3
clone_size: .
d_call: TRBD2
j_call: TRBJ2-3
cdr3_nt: TGTGCCAGCAGTTACTCCATAGCGGGGGGGCCAACAGATACGCAGTATTTT
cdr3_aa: CASSYSIAGGPTDTQYF

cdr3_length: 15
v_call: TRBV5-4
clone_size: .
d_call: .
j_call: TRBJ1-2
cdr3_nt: TGTGCCAGCAGCTTAGCGGAACAGGGCAACTATGGCTACACCTTC
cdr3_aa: CASSLAEQGNYGYTF

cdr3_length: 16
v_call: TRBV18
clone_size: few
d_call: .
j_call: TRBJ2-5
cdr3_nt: TGTGCCAGCTCACTTAACCATCTTCCGGGACTTAAGACCCAGTACTTC
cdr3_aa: CASSLNHLPGLKTQYF

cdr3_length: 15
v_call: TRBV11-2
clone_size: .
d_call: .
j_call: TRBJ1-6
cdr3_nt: TGTGCCAGCAGCCCGACACAGAGATATAATTCACCCCTCCACTTT
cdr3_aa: CASSPTQRYNSPLHF

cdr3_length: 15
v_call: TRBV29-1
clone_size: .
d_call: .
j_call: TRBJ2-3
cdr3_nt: TGCAGCGTGGACTTAATGGTGGGAGAAGAAGATACGCAGTATTTT
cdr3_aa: CSVDLMVGEEDTQYF

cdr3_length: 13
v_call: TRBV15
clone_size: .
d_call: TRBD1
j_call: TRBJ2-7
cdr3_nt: TGTGCCACCAGCCCGACAGGGGCCTACGAGCAGTACTTC
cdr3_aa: CATSPTGAYEQYF

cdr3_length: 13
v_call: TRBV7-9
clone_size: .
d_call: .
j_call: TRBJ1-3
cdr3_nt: TGTGCCAGCAGCTTGGGGGGTGGAAACACCATATATTTT
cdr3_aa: CASSLGGGNTIYF

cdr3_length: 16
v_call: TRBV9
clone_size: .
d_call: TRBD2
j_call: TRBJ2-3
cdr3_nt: TGTGCCAGCAGCCCCCCTAGCGGGGCAAGCACAGATACGCAGTATTTT
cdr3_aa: CASSPPSGASTDTQYF

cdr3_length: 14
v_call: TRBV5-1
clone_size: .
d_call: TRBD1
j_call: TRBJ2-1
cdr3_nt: TGCGCCAGCAGTAGGACAGGGGGTAACAATGAGCAGTTCTTC
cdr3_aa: CASSRTGGNNEQFF

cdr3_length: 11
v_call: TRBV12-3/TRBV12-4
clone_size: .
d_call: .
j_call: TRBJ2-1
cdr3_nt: TGTGCCAGCAGCCAGGGGGGTGAGCAGTTCTTC
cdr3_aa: CASSQGGEQFF

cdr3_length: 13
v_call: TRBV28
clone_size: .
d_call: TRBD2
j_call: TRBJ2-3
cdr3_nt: TGTGCCAGCGCCGGCGGGGGGGCGCGGACGCAGTATTTT
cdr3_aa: CASAGGGARTQYF

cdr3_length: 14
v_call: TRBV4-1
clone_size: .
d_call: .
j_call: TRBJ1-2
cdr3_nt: TGCGCCAGCAGCCAAGTCCAGGGGCCCTTGGGCTACACCTTC
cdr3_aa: CASSQVQGPLGYTF

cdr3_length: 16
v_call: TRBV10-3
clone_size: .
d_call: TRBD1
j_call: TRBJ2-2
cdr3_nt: TGTGCCATCAGCGATGACAGGGGGAGAGGAACCGGGGAGCTGTTTTTT
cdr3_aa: CAISDDRGRGTGELFF

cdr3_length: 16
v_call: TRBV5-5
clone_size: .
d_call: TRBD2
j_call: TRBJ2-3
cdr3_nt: TGTGCCAGCAGCTTGGGTAGCGGGGGGCGGACAGATACGCAGTATTTT
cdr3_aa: CASSLGSGGRTDTQYF

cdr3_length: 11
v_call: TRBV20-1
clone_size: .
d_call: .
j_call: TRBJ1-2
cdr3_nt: TGCTTAGGGGTGAAGGACTATGGCTACACCTTC
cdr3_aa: CLGVKDYGYTF

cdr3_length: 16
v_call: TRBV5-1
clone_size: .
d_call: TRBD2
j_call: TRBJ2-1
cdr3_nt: TGCGCCAGCAGCTCCCCGGCTAGCGGGCGAGGCAATGAGCAGTTCTTC
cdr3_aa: CASSSPASGRGNEQFF

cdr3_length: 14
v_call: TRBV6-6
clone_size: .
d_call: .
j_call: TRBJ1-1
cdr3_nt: TGTGCCAGCAGTTGGATGGACACGAACACTGAAGCTTTCTTT
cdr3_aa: CASSWMDTNTEAFF

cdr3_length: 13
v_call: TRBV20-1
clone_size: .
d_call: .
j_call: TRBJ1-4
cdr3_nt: TGCAGTGCTAGTCAAGTGCCGAGGGAAAAACTGTTTTTT
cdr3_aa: CSASQVPREKLFF

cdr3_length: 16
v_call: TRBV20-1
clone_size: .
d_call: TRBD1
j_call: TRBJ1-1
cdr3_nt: TGCAGTGCTAGTTCCTCCGGGACAGGGGAGCACACTGAAGCTTTCTTT
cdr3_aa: CSASSSGTGEHTEAFF

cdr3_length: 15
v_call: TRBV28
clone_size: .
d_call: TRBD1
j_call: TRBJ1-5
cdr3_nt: TGTGCCAGCAGCACTCCGGACAGGGCAAATCAGCCCCAGCATTTT
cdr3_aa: CASSTPDRANQPQHF

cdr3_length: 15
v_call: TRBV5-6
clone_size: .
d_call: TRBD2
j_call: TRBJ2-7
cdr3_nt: TGTGCCAGCAGCTTTAGGGGACTACGATCCTACGAGCAGTACTTC
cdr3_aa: CASSFRGLRSYEQYF

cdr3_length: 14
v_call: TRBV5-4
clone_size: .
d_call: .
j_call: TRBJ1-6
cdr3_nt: TGTGCCAGCACCCCATACGAACTAAGTTCACCCCTCCACTTT
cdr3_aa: CASTPYELSSPLHF

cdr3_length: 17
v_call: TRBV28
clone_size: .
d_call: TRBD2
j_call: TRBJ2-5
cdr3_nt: TGTGCCAGCAGCTCTGCTCGACTAGCGGGAGCTCGAGAGACCCAGTACTTC
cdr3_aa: CASSSARLAGARETQYF

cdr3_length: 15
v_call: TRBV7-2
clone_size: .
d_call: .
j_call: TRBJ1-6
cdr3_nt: TGTGCCAGCAGCCTCGCCGGGGGACTACTTTCACCCCTCCACTTT
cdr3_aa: CASSLAGGLLSPLHF

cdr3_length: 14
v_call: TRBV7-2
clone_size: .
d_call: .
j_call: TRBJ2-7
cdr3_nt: TGTGCCAGCAGCTTAACGGGAGTTCTAGGCGAGCAGTACTTC
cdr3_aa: CASSLTGVLGEQYF

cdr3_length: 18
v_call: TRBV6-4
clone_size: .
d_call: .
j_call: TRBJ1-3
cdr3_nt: TGTGCCAGCAGTGACCCTAGCAAGGCACGGTATCTAGATAACACCATATATTTT
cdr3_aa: CASSDPSKARYLDNTIYF

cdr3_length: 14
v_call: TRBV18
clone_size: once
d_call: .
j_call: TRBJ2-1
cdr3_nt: TGTGCCAGCTCACTCGAATCAGGGGTAAATGAGCAGTTCTTC
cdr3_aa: CASSLESGVNEQFF

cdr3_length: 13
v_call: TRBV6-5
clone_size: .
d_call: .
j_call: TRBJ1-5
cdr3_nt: TGTGCCAGCAGTCAGGGATACGGTCAGCCCCAGCATTTT
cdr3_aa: CASSQGYGQPQHF

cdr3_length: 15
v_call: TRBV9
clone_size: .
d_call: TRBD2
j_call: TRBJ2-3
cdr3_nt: TGTGCCAGCAGCGTAAGCGGGAGGGGGATAGATACGCAGTATTTT
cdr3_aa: CASSVSGRGIDTQYF

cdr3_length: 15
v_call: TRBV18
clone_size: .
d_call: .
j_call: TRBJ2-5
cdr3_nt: TGTGCCAGCTCACCACGTCAGGGCTACCAAGAGACCCAGTACTTC
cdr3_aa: CASSPRQGYQETQYF

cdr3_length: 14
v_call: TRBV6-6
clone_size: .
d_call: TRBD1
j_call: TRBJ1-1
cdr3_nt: TGTGCCAGCAGTCCCCGGACAGGGGGAACTGAAGCTTTCTTT
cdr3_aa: CASSPRTGGTEAFF

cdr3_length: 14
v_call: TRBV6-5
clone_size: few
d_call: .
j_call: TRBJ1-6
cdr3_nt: TGTGCCAGCAGTTACTACGGGGGGAATTCACCCCTCCACTTT
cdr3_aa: CASSYYGGNSPLHF

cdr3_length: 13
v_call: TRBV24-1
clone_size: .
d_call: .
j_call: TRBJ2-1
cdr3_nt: TGTGCCACCAGTGTGGGTATCGGGAATGAGCAGTTCTTC
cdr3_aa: CATSVGIGNEQFF

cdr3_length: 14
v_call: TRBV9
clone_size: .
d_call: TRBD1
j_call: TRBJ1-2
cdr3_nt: TGTGCCAGCAGCGTAGCGACAGGGGGCGTAGGCTACACCTTC
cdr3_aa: CASSVATGGVGYTF

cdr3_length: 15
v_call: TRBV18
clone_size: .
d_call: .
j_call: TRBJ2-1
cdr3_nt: TGTGCCAGCTCACGGGCGGCTGGCGGGGGCGAAGAGCAGTTCTTC
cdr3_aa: CASSRAAGGGEEQFF

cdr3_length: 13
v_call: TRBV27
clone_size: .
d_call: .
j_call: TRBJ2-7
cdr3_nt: TGTGCCAGCAGTGTAAGGGGTCCCTACGAGCAGTACTTC
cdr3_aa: CASSVRGPYEQYF

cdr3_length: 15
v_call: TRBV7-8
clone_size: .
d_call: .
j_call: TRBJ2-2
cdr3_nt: TGTGCCAGCAGCGGATGGACTCCCGGCCCCGGGGAGCTGTTTTTT
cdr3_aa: CASSGWTPGPGELFF

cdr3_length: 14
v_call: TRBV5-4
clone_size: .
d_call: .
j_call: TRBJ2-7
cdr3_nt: TGTGCCAGCAGCTTCGAGGGCTACCCCCGCGAGCAGTACTTC
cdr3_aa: CASSFEGYPREQYF

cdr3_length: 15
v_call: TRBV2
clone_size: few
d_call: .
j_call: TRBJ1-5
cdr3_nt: TGTGCCAGCAGTGAAGACCAGCTAGGCAATCAGCCCCAGCATTTT
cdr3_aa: CASSEDQLGNQPQHF

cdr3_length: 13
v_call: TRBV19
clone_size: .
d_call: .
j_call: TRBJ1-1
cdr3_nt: TGTGCCAGTAGTATATGGACAAACACTGAAGCTTTCTTT
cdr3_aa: CASSIWTNTEAFF

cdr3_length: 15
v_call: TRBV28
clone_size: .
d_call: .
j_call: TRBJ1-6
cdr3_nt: TGTGCCAGCAGTTTATGGACAGGAAATTATTCACCCCTCCACTTT
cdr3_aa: CASSLWTGNYSPLHF

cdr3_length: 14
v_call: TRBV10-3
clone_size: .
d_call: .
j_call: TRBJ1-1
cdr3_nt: TGTGCCATCAGTGACGACTTGGGGGCCACTGAAGCTTTCTTT
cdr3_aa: CAISDDLGATEAFF

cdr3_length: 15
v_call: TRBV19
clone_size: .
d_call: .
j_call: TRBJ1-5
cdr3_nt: TGTGCCAGTAGTATAAGGTCCCCGGGAAATCAGCCCCAGCATTTT
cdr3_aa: CASSIRSPGNQPQHF

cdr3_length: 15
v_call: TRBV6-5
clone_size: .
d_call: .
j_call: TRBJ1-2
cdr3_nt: TGTGCCAGCAGTTACTCTCGCAGGGGAACGGGTGGCTACACCTTC
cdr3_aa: CASSYSRRGTGGYTF